These 23 T cell receptor beta chains originate from one sample sequenced in a study of cytomegalovirus exposure and HLA in healthy donors. A multiplex PCR was run with 60 Vbeta primers and 13 Jbeta primers. Profiled with immunoSEQ multiplex PCR; TCRdb holds only in-frame clones, not every one. The sample has fewer than 200,000 clones; around 79% are singletons. Material: PBMCs. The receptors here all came from a woman aged 50 to 60 in good health and CMV-seronegative.

J is TRBJ1-2 and V is TRBV6-4; 7 nucleotides match TRBD1. Germline lookup yields CDR1 MRHNA and CDR2 SNTAGT. V trimming: 7 bases; J trimming: 2 bases; junction bases outside the gene matches: 4. This CDR3 comprises 13 residues. The CDR3 DNA reads TGTGCCAGCAAGCCGGACAGGAACTATGGCTACACCTTC. This encodes CASKPDRNYGYTF.

V and J are TRBV14 and TRBJ2-3, with 8 bases matching TRBD1. The CDR3 consists of 18 residues. V was clipped by 0 bases and J by 4 bases; unmatched bases: 12. Per the germline V gene, CDR1 is SGHDN and CDR2 is FVKESK. The CDR3 spells CASSQDGPGGGVADTQYF. In nucleotides, the CDR3 is TGTGCCAGCAGCCAAGACGGACCAGGGGGCGGGGTGGCAGATACGCAGTATTTT.

The V gene is TRBV9, the J gene TRBJ2-7; 7 positions agree with TRBD2. This CDR3 comprises 15 residues. CDR1 is SGDLS, CDR2 YYNGEE, per germline. With V trimmed by 3 bases and J by 0 bases, 6 bases remained unmatched. This CDR3 reads CASSASGVSSYEQYF. CDR3 sequence (DNA): TGTGCCAGCAGCGCGAGCGGGGTTAGCTCCTACGAGCAGTACTTC. The whole variable domain, remainder taken from reference TRBV9 and TRBJ2-7, is DSGVTQTPKHLITATGQRVTLRCSPRSGDLSVYWYQQSLDQGLQFLIQYYNGEERAKGNILERFSAQQFPDLHSELNLSSLELGDSALYFCASSASGVSSYEQYFGPGTRLTVT.

The CDR3 loop reads CASSQWLAGGSSYEQYF. The CDR3 region has the DNA TGTGCCAGCAGCCAATGGCTAGCGGGGGGTTCCTCCTACGAGCAGTACTTC. The chain has TRBV14 and TRBJ2-7; 11 nucleotides line up with TRBD2. V shed 2 bases, J shed 0 bases, and the junction held 6 bases outside the gene matches. CDR1 SGHDN and CDR2 FVKESK come from the germline V gene. The CDR3 has 17 residues.

The chain employs TRBV30 and TRBJ2-3; D gene ambiguous. CDR1 GTSNPN and CDR2 SVGIG come from the germline V gene (reference sequence). The CDR3 loop spans 18 amino acids. The V end was cut by 4 bases, the J end by 1 base, with 24 bases between. The CDR3 region is CAWISADGAIRGTDTQYF. CDR3 DNA sequence: TGTGCCTGGATCAGCGCCGACGGCGCGATCCGGGGCACAGATACGCAGTATTTT.

The chain combines TRBV9 with TRBJ2-4; 14 bases agree with TRBD2. The CDR3 totals 19 residues. Germline V gene sequence: CDR1 SGDLS, CDR2 YYNGEE. V shed 0 bases and J 1 base; nucleotides not matched to a gene: 6. This CDR3 is CASSVEGLAGAGAKNIQYF. CDR3 nucleotides: TGTGCCAGCAGCGTAGAGGGACTAGCGGGGGCCGGGGCCAAAAACATTCAGTACTTC.

V gene TRBV5-4 combines with J gene TRBJ2-1; D uncertain. Germline lookup yields CDR1 SGHNT and CDR2 YYREEE (reference sequence). The CDR3 length is 15 residues. The V gene lost 4 bases and the J gene lost 0 bases, with 11 bases spanning the gap. CDR3 DNA sequence: TGTGCCAGCAGCGACCTCTCGGGCTCCTACAATGAGCAGTTCTTC. Its translation: CASSDLSGSYNEQFF.

The chain links TRBV6-4 to TRBJ2-2; 11 nucleotides align to TRBD1. CDR1 is MRHNA, CDR2 SNTAGT, per germline. V was clipped by 8 bases and J by 7 bases; unmatched bases: 12. The CDR3 extends over 16 amino acids. Here the CDR3 reads CASLYPGQGDGGELFF. Written as DNA, the CDR3 is TGTGCCAGCCTTTATCCGGGACAGGGGGATGGCGGGGAGCTGTTTTTT.

The count of this clone is one. This chain joins TRBV13 and TRBJ2-7, with D perhaps TRBD1 (9 bases). Trimming removed 6 bases at V and 6 bases at J, with 18 bases between. CDR3 length: 14 residues. The germline CDR1 and CDR2 sequences are PRHDT and FYEKMQ (reference sequence). In nucleotides, the CDR3 is TGTGCCAGCAGAAACGGGGGGGACAGGGTCGAGCAGTACTTC. Its protein is CASRNGGDRVEQYF.

This sequence joins TRBV27 and TRBJ2-7, with TRBD1 matching over 7 bases. The germline CDR1 and CDR2 sequences are MNHEY and SMNVEV (reference sequence). This CDR3 region has 13 residues. Unmatched junction bases numbered 5, after V lost 5 bases and J lost 4 bases. Here the CDR3 reads CASSGDRVYEQYF. For the CDR3, the DNA is TGTGCCAGCAGTGGGGACAGAGTATACGAGCAGTACTTC.

The V gene is TRBV18, the J gene TRBJ2-5; 7 bases fit TRBD2. The CDR3 spans 15 residues. J was trimmed by 0 bases and V by 3 bases; bases with no gene match: 4. Germline CDR1 and CDR2: KGHSH and LQKENI. CDR3 protein: CASSPLTSDQETQYF. CDR3 DNA: TGTGCCAGCTCACCTCTTACTAGCGACCAAGAGACCCAGTACTTC.

V usage is TRBV6-5 and J usage is TRBJ2-7; TRBD1 agrees at 9 bases. Per germline, CDR1 MNHEY and CDR2 SVGAGI. The CDR3 runs to 14 residues. Unmatched junction bases numbered 11, after V lost 10 bases and J lost 4 bases. The CDR3 region has the DNA TGTGCCACCGCCACTGGACAGGGGAGATACGAGCAGTACTTC. Translating gives CATATGQGRYEQYF.

The chain recombines TRBV18 with TRBJ2-1, with 7 positions matching TRBD2. The CDR3 is 15 residues long. Germline CDR1 and CDR2: KGHSH and LQKENI. J was trimmed by 4 bases and V by 1 base; bases with no gene match: 4. The CDR3, as DNA: TGTGCCAGCTCACCACTAGCGGGCCCTTACAATGAGCAGTTCTTC. This gives the protein CASSPLAGPYNEQFF. The variable domain in full, with the rest retrieved from reference TRBV18 and TRBJ2-1, is NAGVMQNPRHLVRRRGQEARLRCSPMKGHSHVYWYRQLPEEGLKFMVYLQKENIIDESGMPKERFSAEFPKEGPSILRIQQVVRGDSAAYFCASSPLAGPYNEQFFGPGTRLTVL.

The table lists this clone with a few counts. The chain links TRBV5-1 to TRBJ2-1; D is undetermined. Trimming pared 0 bases from V and 6 bases from J, leaving 10 bases between. This CDR3 spans 14 amino acids. Germline CDR1 is SGHRS and CDR2 is YFSETQ. CDR3 DNA: TGCGCCAGCAGCTTGGTATACGAGATCAATGAGCAGTTCTTC. This encodes CASSLVYEINEQFF.

The rearrangement links TRBV5-1 to TRBJ2-4; TRBD1 aligns across 7 bases. CDR3 length: 14 amino acids. Germline V CDR1 and CDR2: SGHRS, YFSETQ. V lost 3 bases to trimming and J lost 8 bases; unmatched junction nucleotides: 8. The DNA of the CDR3 is TGCGCCAGCAGCTACCGACAGGGTACCGACATTCAGTACTTC. It translates to CASSYRQGTDIQYF.

The rearrangement joins TRBV5-6 to TRBJ2-5; D is undetermined. CDR3 length: 14 residues. CDR1 is SGHDT, CDR2 YYEEEE, per germline. V lost 0 bases to trimming and J lost 0 bases, with 6 bases between them. CDR3 loop: CASSLVTNQETQYF. CDR3 DNA: TGTGCCAGCAGCTTGGTGACAAACCAAGAGACCCAGTACTTC.

The chain joins TRBV28 to TRBJ2-7; D possibly corresponds to TRBD2 (7 bases). Germline CDR1 reads MDHEN; CDR2 reads SYDVKM. Between the trimmed V and J ends, which lost 7 bases and 12 bases, there was a span of 19 bases. The CDR3 sequence is 12 residues long. This CDR3 is CASTIPGGGAYF. The CDR3 nucleotides are TGTGCCAGCACAATCCCTGGGGGGGGCGCGTACTTC.

This clone occurred a few times. The rearrangement joins TRBV19 to TRBJ2-5, with 7 bases aligning to TRBD1. This CDR3 has 15 residues. With 2 bases clipped from V and 6 bases from J, the junction kept 9 bases outside the gene matches. Germline CDR1 is LNHDA and CDR2 is SQIVND (reference sequence). The DNA for the CDR3 is TGTGCCAGTAGTATATCTCAGGGGGATCTGAAGACCCAGTACTTC. Encoded protein: CASSISQGDLKTQYF.

The chain couples TRBV5-1 to TRBJ1-5, with D possibly being TRBD1 (6 bases). The CDR3 contains 16 residues. The germline V gene encodes CDR1 SGHRS and CDR2 YFSETQ. V lost 4 bases and J 3 bases, leaving 17 bases between the germline ends. The CDR3 region has the DNA TGCGCCAGCAGCCCAAACCCTCAGGGGAACAATCAGCCCCAGCATTTT. Protein sequence: CASSPNPQGNNQPQHF.

This clone has more than one count but fewer than ten. V is TRBV5-1 and J is TRBJ2-2; no clear D gene. Germline V gives CDR1 SGHRS, CDR2 YFSETQ. The CDR3 extends over 14 amino acids. The V gene lost 4 bases and the J gene lost 3 bases, with 10 bases spanning the gap. The DNA for the CDR3 is TGCGCCAGCAGCCCTGGCCATGACACCGGGGAGCTGTTTTTT. Amino acids: CASSPGHDTGELFF.

This clone has just one count. This chain uses TRBV9 with TRBJ1-4; D gene ambiguous. Trimming removed 0 bases at V and 0 bases at J, with 9 bases between. Germline lookup yields CDR1 SGDLS and CDR2 YYNGEE. The CDR3 sequence is 16 residues long. This chain's CDR3 is CASSVGGAATNEKLFF. CDR3 coding DNA: TGTGCCAGCAGCGTAGGCGGAGCTGCAACTAATGAAAAACTGTTTTTT.

This rearrangement joins TRBV6-1 to TRBJ1-1, with 9 bases lining up with TRBD1. The CDR3 contains 15 residues. The germline V gene has CDR1 MNHNS and CDR2 SASEGT. V lost 6 bases, J lost 1 base, and 6 bases stayed unmatched. The CDR3 region has the DNA TGTGCCAGCAGAGGAACGGGACAGGGGAACACTGAAGCTTTCTTT. As protein: CASRGTGQGNTEAFF.

The gene calls are TRBV5-6 and TRBJ2-5; tentatively, D is TRBD2 (5 bases). Germline V CDR1 and CDR2: SGHDT, YYEEEE. Trimming left V 1 base short and J 2 bases short, with 12 bases between. The CDR3 is made up of 15 amino acids. Written as DNA, the CDR3 is TGTGCCAGCAGCTTGTTGTCTCCGGGGCAAGAGACCCAGTACTTC. Translated, it gives CASSLLSPGQETQYF. The full variable domain, in which reference TRBV5-6 and TRBJ2-5 provide the parts outside the CDR3, is DAGVTQSPTHLIKTRGQQVTLRCSPKSGHDTVSWYQQALGQGPQFIFQYYEEEERQRGNFPDRFSGHQFPNYSSELNVNALLLGDSALYLCASSLLSPGQETQYFGPGTRLLVL.